The sequence of this TCR beta chain was determined in a study of PD-L1 blockade in urothelial cancer. Study-wide context: Administration of atezolizumab to patients began at some point between 2013 and 2015, at 1,200 mg intravenously every 3 weeks.

As for time point: pretreatment peripheral blood. The cohort comprised individuals with locally advanced or metastatic urothelial carcinoma. Every patient provided from 1 to 8 samples, collected pretreatment and on-treatment. With 3 bases removed from V and 8 bases from J, the gap between germline ends came to 13 bases. This CDR3 has 13 amino acids. The V gene's germline CDR1 is SGDLS and CDR2 YYNGEE. Libraries were prepared by immunoSEQ multiplex PCR; TCRdb keeps only in-frame clonotypes and omits some of them. The sample shows about 95,000 clones, 87% of them seen only once. This clone occurred once.

The source was PBMCs, collected around atezolizumab (anti-PD-L1) treatment. The V gene is TRBV9, the J gene TRBJ2-3, with D possibly matching TRBD2 (6 bases). The clonotype originates from a man in his fifties or sixties with urothelial cancer. CDR3 DNA sequence: TGTGCCAGCAGCGCCCCCGGGACTCCTACGCAGTATTTT. Translation gives CASSAPGTPTQYF.